These T cell receptor beta chains were read from a single sample in a study of blood T cells in healthy people across ages. TCRdb re-analysed the 5' RACE reads in MiXCR, keeping a single row per CDR3 protein. The sample records fewer than 700,000 distinct CDR3 sequences, over 40% being singletons. Sequencing input: blood. The receptors originated from a man of 80 years or more in good health. The CDR3 runs from the conserved cysteine through the conserved F or W. Each record gives: V gene, J gene, D gene, clone size, CDR3 DNA, CDR3 protein. The D gene is left open where the match is weak. Not all rows give a size; the values are once, few, many and, for expanded clones, a class.

TRBV10-3,TRBJ2-7,TRBD1,few,TGTGCCATCTCGGCAGGGGGCACGGGGGAGCAGTACTTC,CAISAGGTGEQYF
TRBV15,TRBJ2-3,TRBD1,many,TGTGCCACCAGTCCCAGGGGGTCTGATACGCAGTATTTT,CATSPRGSDTQYF
TRBV5-1,TRBJ2-4,-,few,TGCGCCAGCAGCTTGAGGGACGATCCGTACTTC,CASSLRDDPYF
TRBV6-2/TRBV6-3,TRBJ2-2,-,few,TGTGCCAGCAGTACCACCAGGGGAATCACCGGGGAGCTGTTTTTT,CASSTTRGITGELFF
TRBV28,TRBJ2-7,TRBD2,-,TGTGCCAGCAGTTCCCGTCGGGGGGGCTACGAGCAGTACTTC,CASSSRRGGYEQYF
TRBV5-1,TRBJ2-2,-,few,TGCGCCAGCAGCTTGGGGGGACGCGCAAGGACCGGGGAGCTGTTTTTT,CASSLGGRARTGELFF
TRBV20-1,TRBJ2-1,-,-,TGCAGTGCAACGACAGGCAGCTCCTACAATGAGCAGTTCTTC,CSATTGSSYNEQFF
TRBV29-1,TRBJ1-1,-,-,TGCAGCCCCGGTGGTATGAACACTGAAGCTTTCTTT,CSPGGMNTEAFF
TRBV11-2,TRBJ2-7,TRBD1,once,TGTGCCAGCAGCTTTTTCGGACAGGGATACGAGCAGTACTTC,CASSFFGQGYEQYF
TRBV7-2,TRBJ2-7,-,few,TGTGCCAGCAGCTCCACCGGTGACTTACGGTACGAGCAGTACTTC,CASSSTGDLRYEQYF
TRBV20-1,TRBJ2-3,-,-,TGCAGTGCTAGAGAGACGGACAGAACGCAGTATTTT,CSARETDRTQYF
TRBV9,TRBJ2-7,TRBD2,-,TGTGCCAGCAGCGTAAGTGATAGAGGGAGGGCCTACGAGCGGTACTTC,CASSVSDRGRAYERYF
TRBV5-5,TRBJ2-7,TRBD1,-,TGTGCCAGCAGCTCCCGGGACAGCCACTACGAGCAGTACTTC,CASSSRDSHYEQYF
TRBV7-2,TRBJ2-7,TRBD2,few,TGTGCCAGCAGCTCCCGTTCCGGGACTAGCGCATACGAGCAGTACTTC,CASSSRSGTSAYEQYF
TRBV27,TRBJ2-3,TRBD2,-,TGTGTTTCGGCTAGCGGGATTCCCTCTTCAGATACGCAGTATTTT,CVSASGIPSSDTQYF
TRBV14,TRBJ2-1,TRBD2,-,TGTGCCAGCAGCCCCCTGGGACGAGCGGGAGGTATCTACAATGAGCAGTTCTTC,CASSPLGRAGGIYNEQFF
TRBV11-2,TRBJ1-4,-,-,TGTGCCAGCAGCTTAGGGGGGAGGGGGGCTAATGAAAAACTGTTTTTT,CASSLGGRGANEKLFF
TRBV7-3,TRBJ2-3,TRBD2,-,TGTGCCAGCAGCCCTAGCGGGAAGAGCACAGATACGCAGTATTTT,CASSPSGKSTDTQYF
TRBV7-9,TRBJ1-4,-,-,TGTGCCAGCACCGTCTCGGGGGCGGGAGCTAATGAAAAACTGTTTTTT,CASTVSGAGANEKLFF
TRBV7-2,TRBJ2-5,-,-,TGTGCCAGCAGCTTACGGCCAGAAGAGACCCAGTACTTC,CASSLRPEETQYF
TRBV5-1,TRBJ2-4,-,-,TGCGCCAGCAGCTTGGCCGCCACAAACATTCAGTACTTC,CASSLAATNIQYF
TRBV6-2/TRBV6-3,TRBJ2-1,-,few,TGTGCCAGCAGTTTGTACGGGCTTGAGCAGTTCTTC,CASSLYGLEQFF
TRBV5-1,TRBJ2-5,TRBD2,many,TGCGCCAGCAGCTTGGTGGGGGGGGATCAAGAGACCCAGTACTTC,CASSLVGGDQETQYF
TRBV6-5,TRBJ2-7,TRBD1,-,TGTGCCAGCAGATCCGCAGGGGGCGGCTACTACGAGCAGTACTTC,CASRSAGGGYYEQYF
TRBV7-2,TRBJ1-2,-,-,TGTGCCAGCAGCCAAGACCCGGGAACAAACTATGGCTACACCTTC,CASSQDPGTNYGYTF
TRBV3-1,TRBJ1-1,-,-,TGTGCCAGCAGCTACGACGGCAGCCCGAACACTGAAGCTTTCTTT,CASSYDGSPNTEAFF
TRBV28,TRBJ1-1,-,-,TGTGCCAGCACCTTTCAGGACAGATCACCGATATTTAACACTGAAGCTTTCTTT,CASTFQDRSPIFNTEAFF
TRBV20-1,TRBJ2-3,-,few,TGCAGTGCTCCCTTGACTAGGGGCCTTGATACGCAGTATTTT,CSAPLTRGLDTQYF
TRBV5-1,TRBJ2-1,TRBD2,many,TGCGCCAGCAGCGGGGGACTAGAGAAAGCGGAGCAGTTCTTC,CASSGGLEKAEQFF
TRBV20-1,TRBJ2-7,-,-,TGCAGTGCTCCAAACCTCCGGACAGCCTCCTACGAGCAGTACTTC,CSAPNLRTASYEQYF
TRBV6-2/TRBV6-3,TRBJ2-5,-,many,TGTGCCAGCAGTGAGACGGCCAGCCTACTAGAGACCCAGTACTTC,CASSETASLLETQYF
TRBV29-1,TRBJ2-5,TRBD2,-,TGCAGCTTGCGGACTAGCCAGGAGACCCAGTACTTC,CSLRTSQETQYF
TRBV27,TRBJ2-3,TRBD2,-,TGTGCCAGCAGTTTATGGGCGGGAGAGGGTCTAAGTAATACGCAGTATTTT,CASSLWAGEGLSNTQYF
TRBV2,TRBJ2-7,-,-,TGTGCCAGCAATCGTGATAGCGTCTACGAGCAGTACTTC,CASNRDSVYEQYF
TRBV9,TRBJ2-1,-,-,TGTGCCAGCAGCGTAGAGCCGGTCGGCAGGGCCGACAATGAGCAGTTCTTC,CASSVEPVGRADNEQFF
TRBV6-5,TRBJ2-3,-,-,TGTGCCAGCAGTTACTCGAATATAGGGGCTAGCACAGATATGCAGTATTTT,CASSYSNIGASTDMQYF
TRBV14,TRBJ2-5,TRBD2,once,TGTGCCAGCAGCCAAGATGGCGGGGGGAAGGAGACCCAGTACTTC,CASSQDGGGKETQYF